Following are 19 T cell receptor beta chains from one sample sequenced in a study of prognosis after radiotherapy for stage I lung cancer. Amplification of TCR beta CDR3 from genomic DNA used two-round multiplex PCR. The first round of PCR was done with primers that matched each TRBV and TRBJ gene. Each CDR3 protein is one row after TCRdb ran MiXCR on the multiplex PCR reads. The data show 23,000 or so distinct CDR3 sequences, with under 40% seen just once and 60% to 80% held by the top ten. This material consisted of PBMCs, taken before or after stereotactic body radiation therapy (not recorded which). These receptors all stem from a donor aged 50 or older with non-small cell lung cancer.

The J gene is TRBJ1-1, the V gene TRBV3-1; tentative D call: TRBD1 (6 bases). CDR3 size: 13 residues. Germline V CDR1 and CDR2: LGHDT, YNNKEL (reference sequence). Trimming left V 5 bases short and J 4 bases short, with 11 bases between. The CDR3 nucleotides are TGTGCCAGCAGCTCACAGGGATCCACTGAAGCTTTCTTT. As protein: CASSSQGSTEAFF.

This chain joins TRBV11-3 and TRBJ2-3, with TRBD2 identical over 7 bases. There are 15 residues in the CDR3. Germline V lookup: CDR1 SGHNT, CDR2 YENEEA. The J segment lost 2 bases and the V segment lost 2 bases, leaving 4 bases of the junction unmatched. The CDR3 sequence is CASSLNGGFTDTQYF. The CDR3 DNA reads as TGTGCCAGCAGCTTAAACGGGGGGTTCACAGATACGCAGTATTTT.

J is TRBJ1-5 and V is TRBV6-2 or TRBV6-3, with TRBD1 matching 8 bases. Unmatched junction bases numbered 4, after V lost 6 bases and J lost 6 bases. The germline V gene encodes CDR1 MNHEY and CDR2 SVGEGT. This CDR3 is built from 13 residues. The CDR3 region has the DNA TGTGCCAGCAGGGACAGGGCTGGTCAGCCCCAGCATTTT. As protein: CASRDRAGQPQHF.

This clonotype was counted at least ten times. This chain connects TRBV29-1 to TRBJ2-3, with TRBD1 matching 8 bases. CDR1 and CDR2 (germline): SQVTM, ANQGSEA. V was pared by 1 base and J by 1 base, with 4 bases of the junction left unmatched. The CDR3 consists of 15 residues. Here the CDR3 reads CSVEGAGGGTDTQYF. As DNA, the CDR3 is TGCAGCGTTGAAGGGGCAGGGGGCGGCACAGATACGCAGTATTTT.

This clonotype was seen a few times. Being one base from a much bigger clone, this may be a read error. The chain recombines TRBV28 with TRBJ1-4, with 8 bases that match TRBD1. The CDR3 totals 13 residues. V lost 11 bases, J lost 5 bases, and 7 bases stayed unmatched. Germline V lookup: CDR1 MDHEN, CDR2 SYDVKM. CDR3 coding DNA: TGTGCCGGCATACAGGGGGGCAATGAAAAACTGTTTTTT. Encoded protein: CAGIQGGNEKLFF.

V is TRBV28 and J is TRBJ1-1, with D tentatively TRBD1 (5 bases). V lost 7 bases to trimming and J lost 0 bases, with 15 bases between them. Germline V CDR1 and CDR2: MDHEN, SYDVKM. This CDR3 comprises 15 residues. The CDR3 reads CASNKQEEMNTEAFF. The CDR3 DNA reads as TGTGCCAGCAACAAACAGGAGGAGATGAACACTGAAGCTTTCTTT.

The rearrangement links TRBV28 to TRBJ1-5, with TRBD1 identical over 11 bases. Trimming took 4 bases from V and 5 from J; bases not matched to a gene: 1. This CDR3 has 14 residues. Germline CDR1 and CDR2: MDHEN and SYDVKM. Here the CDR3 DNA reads TGTGCCAGCAGTTCGGGACAGGGGGATCAGCCCCAGCATTTT. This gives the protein CASSSGQGDQPQHF.

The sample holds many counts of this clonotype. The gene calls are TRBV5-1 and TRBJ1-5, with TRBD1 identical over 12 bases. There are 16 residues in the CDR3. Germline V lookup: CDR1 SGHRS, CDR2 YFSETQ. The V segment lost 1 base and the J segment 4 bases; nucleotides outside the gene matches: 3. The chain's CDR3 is CASSLTGQGANQPQHF. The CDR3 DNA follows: TGCGCCAGCAGCTTGACGGGACAGGGGGCGAATCAGCCCCAGCATTTT.

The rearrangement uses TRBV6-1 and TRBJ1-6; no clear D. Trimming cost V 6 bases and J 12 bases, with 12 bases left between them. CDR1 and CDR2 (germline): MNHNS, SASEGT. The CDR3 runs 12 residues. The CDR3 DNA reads TGTGCCAGCAGGCCCCATGGGGAACCCCTCCACTTT. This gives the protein CASRPHGEPLHF.

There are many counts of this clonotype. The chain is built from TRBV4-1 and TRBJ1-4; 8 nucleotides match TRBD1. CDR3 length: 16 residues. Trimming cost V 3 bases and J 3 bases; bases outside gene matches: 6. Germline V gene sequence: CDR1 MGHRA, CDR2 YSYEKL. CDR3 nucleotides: TGCGCCAGCAGCCACTTACCGACAGGGGCTAATGAAAAACTGTTTTTT. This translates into CASSHLPTGANEKLFF.

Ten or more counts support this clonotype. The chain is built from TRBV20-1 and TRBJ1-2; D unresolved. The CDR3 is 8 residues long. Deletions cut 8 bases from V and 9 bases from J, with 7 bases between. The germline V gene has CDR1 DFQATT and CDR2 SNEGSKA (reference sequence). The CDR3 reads CSKGSYTF. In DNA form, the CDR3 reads TGCAGTAAGGGCAGCTACACCTTC.

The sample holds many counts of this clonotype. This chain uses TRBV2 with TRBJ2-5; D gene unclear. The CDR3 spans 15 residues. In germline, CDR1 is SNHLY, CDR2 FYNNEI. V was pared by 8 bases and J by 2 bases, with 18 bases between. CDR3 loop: CASWRSQGRQETQYF. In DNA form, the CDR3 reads TGTGCCAGCTGGAGATCCCAAGGGCGTCAAGAGACCCAGTACTTC.

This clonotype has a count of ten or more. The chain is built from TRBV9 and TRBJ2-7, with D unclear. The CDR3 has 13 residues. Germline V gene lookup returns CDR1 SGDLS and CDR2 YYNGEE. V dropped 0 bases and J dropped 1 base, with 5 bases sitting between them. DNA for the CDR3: TGTGCCAGCAGCGTAGAGCCTTCCTACGAGCAGTACTTC. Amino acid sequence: CASSVEPSYEQYF.

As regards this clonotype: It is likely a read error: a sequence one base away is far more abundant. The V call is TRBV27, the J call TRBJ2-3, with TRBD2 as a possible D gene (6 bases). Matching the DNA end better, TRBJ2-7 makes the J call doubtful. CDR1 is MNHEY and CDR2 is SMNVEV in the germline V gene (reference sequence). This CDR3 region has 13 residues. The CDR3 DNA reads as TGTGCCAGCAGTACCCTAGCGTCCAACGAGCAGTACTTC. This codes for CASSTLASNEQYF.

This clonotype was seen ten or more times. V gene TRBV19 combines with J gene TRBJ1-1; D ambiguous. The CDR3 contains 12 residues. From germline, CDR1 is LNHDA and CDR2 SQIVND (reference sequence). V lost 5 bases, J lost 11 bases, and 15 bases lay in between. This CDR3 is CASSVRALGAFF. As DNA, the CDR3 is TGTGCCAGTAGTGTCCGGGCCTTGGGGGCTTTCTTT.

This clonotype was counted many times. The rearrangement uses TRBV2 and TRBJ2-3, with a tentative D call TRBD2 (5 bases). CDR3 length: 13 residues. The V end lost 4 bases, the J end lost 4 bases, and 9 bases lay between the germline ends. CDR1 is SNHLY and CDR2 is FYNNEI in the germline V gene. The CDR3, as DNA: TGTGCCAGCAGTGTACTAGATTCAGATACGCAGTATTTT. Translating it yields CASSVLDSDTQYF.

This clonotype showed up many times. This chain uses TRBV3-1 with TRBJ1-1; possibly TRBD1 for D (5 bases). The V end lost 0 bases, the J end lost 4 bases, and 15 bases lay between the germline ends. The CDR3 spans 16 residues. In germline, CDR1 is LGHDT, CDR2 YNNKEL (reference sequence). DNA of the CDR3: TGTGCCAGCAGCCAAGAGCGAGGAGGGGTGGGCACTGAAGCTTTCTTT. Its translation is CASSQERGGVGTEAFF.

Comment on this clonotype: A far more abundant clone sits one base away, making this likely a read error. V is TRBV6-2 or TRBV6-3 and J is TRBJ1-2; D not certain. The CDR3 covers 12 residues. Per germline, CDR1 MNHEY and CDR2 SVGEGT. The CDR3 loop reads CASSDSARGYTF. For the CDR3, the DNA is TGTGCCAGCAGTGACTCAGCAAGAGGCTACACCTTC.

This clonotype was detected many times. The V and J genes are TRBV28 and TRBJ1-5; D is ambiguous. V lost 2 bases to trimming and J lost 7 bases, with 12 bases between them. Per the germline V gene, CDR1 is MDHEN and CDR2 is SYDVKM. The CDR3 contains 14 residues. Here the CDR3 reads CASSLSGVGQPQHF. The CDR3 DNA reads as TGTGCCAGCAGTTTAAGCGGGGTGGGGCAGCCCCAGCATTTT. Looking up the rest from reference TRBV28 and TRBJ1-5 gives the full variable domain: DVKVTQSSRYLVKRTGEKVFLECVQDMDHENMFWYRQDPGLGLRLIYFSYDVKMKEKGDIPEGYSVSREKKERFSLILESASTNQTSMYLCASSLSGVGQPQHFGDGTRLSIL.